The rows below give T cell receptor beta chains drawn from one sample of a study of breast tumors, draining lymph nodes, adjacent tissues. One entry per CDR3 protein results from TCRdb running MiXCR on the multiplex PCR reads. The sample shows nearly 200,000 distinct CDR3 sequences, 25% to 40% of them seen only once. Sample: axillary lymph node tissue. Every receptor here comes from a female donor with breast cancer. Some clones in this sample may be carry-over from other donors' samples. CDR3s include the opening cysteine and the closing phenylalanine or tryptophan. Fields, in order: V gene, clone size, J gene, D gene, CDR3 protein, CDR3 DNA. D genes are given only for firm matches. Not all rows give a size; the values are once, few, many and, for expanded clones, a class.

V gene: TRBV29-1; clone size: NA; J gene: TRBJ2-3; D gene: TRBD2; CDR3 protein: CSVGRTSGNTQYF; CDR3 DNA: TGCAGCGTTGGTAGGACTAGCGGGAATACGCAGTATTTT
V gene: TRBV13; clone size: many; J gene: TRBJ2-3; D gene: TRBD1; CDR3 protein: CASSSRDRAKTDTQYF; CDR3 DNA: TGTGCCAGCAGCTCACGGGACAGGGCGAAAACAGATACGCAGTATTTT
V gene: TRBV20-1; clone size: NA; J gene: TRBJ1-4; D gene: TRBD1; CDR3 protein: CSARGQGNEKLFF; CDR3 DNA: TGCAGTGCTAGGGGACAGGGAAATGAAAAACTGTTTTTT
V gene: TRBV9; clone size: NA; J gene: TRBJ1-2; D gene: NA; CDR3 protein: CASGPGVGGYYGSTF; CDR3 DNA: TGTGCCAGCGGACCGGGGGTGGGCGGCTACTATGGCTCCACCTTC
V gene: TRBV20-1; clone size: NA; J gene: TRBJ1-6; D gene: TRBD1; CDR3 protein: CSVKLGTGGASPLHF; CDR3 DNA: TGCAGCGTAAAACTAGGGACAGGGGGGGCTTCACCCCTCCACTTT
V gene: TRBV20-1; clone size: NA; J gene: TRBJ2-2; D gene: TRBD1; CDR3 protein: CSAPRQGAGELFF; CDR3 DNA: TGCAGTGCACCGAGACAGGGTGCCGGGGAGCTGTTTTTT
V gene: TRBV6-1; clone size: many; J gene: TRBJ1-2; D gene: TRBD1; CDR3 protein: CASSGGQDSNYGYTF; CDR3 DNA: TGTGCCAGCAGCGGCGGACAGGACTCGAACTATGGCTACACCTTC
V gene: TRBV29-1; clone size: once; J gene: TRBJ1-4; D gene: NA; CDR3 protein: CSVDSRTSWTGEKLFF; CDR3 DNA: TGCAGCGTTGATAGCAGGACCTCTTGGACGGGGGAAAAACTGTTTTTT
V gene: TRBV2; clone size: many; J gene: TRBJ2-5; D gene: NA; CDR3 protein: CASSVSGAGWGKTQYF; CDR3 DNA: TGTGCCAGCAGTGTATCCGGAGCAGGGTGGGGAAAGACCCAGTACTTC
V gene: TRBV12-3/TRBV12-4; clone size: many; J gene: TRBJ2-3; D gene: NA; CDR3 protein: CASSPFGSTDTQYF; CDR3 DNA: TGTGCCAGCAGTCCCTTTGGGTCGACAGATACGCAGTATTTT
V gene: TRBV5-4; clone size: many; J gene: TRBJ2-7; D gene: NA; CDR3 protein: CASRRYEQYF; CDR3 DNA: TGTGCCAGCAGGCGCTACGAGCAGTACTTC
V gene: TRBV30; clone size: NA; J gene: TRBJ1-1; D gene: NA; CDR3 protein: CAWSHFQGSWRAFF; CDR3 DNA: TGTGCCTGGAGTCATTTCCAAGGAAGTTGGCGAGCTTTCTTT
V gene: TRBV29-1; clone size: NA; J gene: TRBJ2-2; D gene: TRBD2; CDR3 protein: CSDRGGAGELFF; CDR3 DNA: TGCAGCGACCGGGGGGGGGCTGGGGAGCTGTTTTTT
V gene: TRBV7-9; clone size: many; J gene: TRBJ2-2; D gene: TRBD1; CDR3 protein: CASSTGTGFYTGELFF; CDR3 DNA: TGTGCCAGCAGCACAGGGACAGGGTTCTACACCGGGGAGCTGTTTTTT
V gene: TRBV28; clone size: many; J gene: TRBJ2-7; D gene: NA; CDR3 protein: CASSSVGLGKAYEQYF; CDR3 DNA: TGTGCCAGCAGTTCCGTAGGGCTGGGGAAGGCCTACGAGCAGTACTTC
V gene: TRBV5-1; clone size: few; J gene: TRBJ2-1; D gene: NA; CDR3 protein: CASSSVLNEHFF; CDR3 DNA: TGCGCCAGCAGCTCGGTTCTCAATGAGCACTTCTTC
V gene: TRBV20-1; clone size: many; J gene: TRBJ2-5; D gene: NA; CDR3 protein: CSARTDSQETQYF; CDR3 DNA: TGCAGTGCTAGAACCGACAGTCAAGAGACCCAGTACTTC
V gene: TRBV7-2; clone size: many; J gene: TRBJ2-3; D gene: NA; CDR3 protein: CASSLLAPDTQYF; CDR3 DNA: TGTGCCAGCAGCTTACTAGCTCCAGATACGCAGTATTTT
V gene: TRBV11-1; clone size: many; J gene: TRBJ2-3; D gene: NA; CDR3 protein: CASRARRISTDTQYF; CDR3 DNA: TGTGCCAGCAGAGCCAGACGGATAAGCACAGATACGCAGTATTTT
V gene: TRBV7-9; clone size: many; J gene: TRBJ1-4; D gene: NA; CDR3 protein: CASSLEVVGVSEKLFF; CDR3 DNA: TGTGCCAGCAGCTTAGAAGTGGTTGGCGTTTCTGAAAAACTGTTTTTT
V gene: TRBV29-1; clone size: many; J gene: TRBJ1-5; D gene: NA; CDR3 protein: CSARGLGANQPQHF; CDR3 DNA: TGCAGCGCCCGTGGATTGGGGGCTAATCAGCCCCAGCATTTT
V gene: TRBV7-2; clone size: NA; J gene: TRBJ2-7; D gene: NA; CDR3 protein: CASSLEGQVNYEQHF; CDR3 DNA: TGTGCCAGCAGCTTAGAGGGTCAGGTCAACTACGAGCAGCACTTC
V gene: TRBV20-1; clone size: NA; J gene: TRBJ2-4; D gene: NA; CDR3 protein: CSAPPPQGLGDKNIQYF; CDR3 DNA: TGCAGTGCCCCCCCCCCGCAAGGGTTGGGAGACAAAAACATTCAGTACTTC
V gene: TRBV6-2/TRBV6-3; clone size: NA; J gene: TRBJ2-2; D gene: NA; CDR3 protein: CASSYSKAAAGELFF; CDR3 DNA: TGTGCCAGCAGTTACTCGAAGGCGGCTGCCGGGGAGCTGTTTTTT
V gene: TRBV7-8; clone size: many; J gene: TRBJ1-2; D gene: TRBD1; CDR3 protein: CASSRRDRTYGYTF; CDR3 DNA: TGTGCCAGCAGCCGCCGGGACAGGACGTATGGCTACACCTTC
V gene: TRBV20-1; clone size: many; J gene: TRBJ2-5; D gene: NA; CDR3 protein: CSARSTGTGKETQYF; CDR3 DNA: TGCAGTGCTAGATCCACCGGGACGGGGAAAGAGACCCAGTACTTC
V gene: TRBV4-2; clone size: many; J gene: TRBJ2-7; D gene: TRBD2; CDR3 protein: CASRPLSGESYEQYF; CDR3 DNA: TGTGCCAGCAGACCCCTTAGCGGGGAATCCTACGAGCAGTACTTC
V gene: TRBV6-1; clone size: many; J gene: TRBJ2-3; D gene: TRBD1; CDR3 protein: CASSRQGSTDTQYF; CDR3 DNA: TGTGCCAGCAGTAGACAGGGCAGCACAGATACGCAGTATTTT
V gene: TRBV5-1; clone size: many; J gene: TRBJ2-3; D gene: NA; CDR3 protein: CASSYGGPLVDTQYF; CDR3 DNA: TGCGCCAGCAGCTACGGGGGGCCCCTCGTAGATACGCAGTATTTT
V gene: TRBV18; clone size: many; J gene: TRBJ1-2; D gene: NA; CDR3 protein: CASSPPSGTYGYTF; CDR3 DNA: TGTGCCAGCTCACCACCATCAGGGACCTATGGCTACACCTTC
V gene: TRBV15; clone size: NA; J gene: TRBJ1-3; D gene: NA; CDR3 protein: CATSSSAGNTIYF; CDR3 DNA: TGTGCCACCAGCAGCTCCGCTGGAAACACCATATACTTT
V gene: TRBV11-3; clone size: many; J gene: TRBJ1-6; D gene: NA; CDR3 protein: CASSVAPPLHF; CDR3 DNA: TGTGCCAGCAGCGTTGCCCCCCCCCTCCACTTT
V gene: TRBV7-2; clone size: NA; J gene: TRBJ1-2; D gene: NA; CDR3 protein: CTSSLEQVYGYTF; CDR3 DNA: TGTACCAGCAGTTTAGAACAGGTTTATGGCTACACCTTC
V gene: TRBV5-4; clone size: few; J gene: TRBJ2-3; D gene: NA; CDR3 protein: CASSLAPDQIGTDTQYF; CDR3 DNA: TGTGCCAGCAGCTTGGCCCCCGATCAAATAGGCACAGATACGCAGTATTTT
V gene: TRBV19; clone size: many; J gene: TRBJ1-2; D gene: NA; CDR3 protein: CASSDILYGYTF; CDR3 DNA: TGTGCCAGTTCGGACATACTCTATGGCTACACCTTC
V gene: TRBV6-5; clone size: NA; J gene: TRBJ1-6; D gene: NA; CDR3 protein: CARSPGPMGSPLHF; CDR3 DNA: TGTGCCAGGTCCCCGGGACCCATGGGTTCACCCCTCCACTTT
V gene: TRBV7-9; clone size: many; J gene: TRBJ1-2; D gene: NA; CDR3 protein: CASSLAGDGYTF; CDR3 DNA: TGTGCCAGCAGCTTAGCAGGGGATGGCTACACCTTC
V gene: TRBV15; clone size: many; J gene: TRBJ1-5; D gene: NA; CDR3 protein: CATSKLLGGRGQPQHF; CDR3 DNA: TGTGCCACCAGCAAGCTCCTGGGGGGCCGGGGTCAGCCCCAGCATTTT
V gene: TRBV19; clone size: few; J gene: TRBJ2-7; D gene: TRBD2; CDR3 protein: CASSLVNSGIAEQYF; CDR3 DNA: TGTGCCAGTAGTTTGGTTAATAGCGGGATTGCCGAGCAGTACTTC
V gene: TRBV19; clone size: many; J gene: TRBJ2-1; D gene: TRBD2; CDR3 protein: CASTSAGGPGNEQFF; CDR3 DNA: TGTGCCAGTACCTCAGCGGGGGGGCCGGGGAATGAGCAGTTCTTC
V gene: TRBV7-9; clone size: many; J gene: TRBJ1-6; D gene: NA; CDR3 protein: CASSRGGARGSPLHF; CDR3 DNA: TGTGCCAGCAGCCGGGGGGGGGCCCGGGGTTCACCCCTCCACTTT
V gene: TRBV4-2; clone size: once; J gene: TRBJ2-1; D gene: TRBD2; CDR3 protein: CASSQDVAGAGSYNEQLF; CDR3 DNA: TGTGCCAGCAGCCAAGATGTCGCGGGAGCAGGCTCCTACAATGAGCAGCTCTTC
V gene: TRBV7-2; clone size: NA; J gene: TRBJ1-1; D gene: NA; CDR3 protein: CASSAALNTEAFF; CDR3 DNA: TGTGCCAGCAGCGCAGCCTTGAACACTGAAGCTTTCTTT
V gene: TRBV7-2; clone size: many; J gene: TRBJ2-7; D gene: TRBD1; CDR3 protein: CASSLGWTGTNEQYF; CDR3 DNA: TGTGCCAGCAGCTTAGGGTGGACAGGGACGAACGAGCAGTACTTC
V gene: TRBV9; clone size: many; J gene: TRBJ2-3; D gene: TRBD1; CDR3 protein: CASSASDTGGTDTQYF; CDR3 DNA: TGTGCCAGCAGCGCCTCCGATACAGGGGGCACAGATACGCAGTATTTT
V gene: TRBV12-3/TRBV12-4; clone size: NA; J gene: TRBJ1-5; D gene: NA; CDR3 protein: CASSKAGGREHF; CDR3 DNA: TGTGCCAGCAGCAAAGCGGGAGGCAGGGAGCATTTT
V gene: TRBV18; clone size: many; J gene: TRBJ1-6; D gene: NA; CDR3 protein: CASSLTRIEAKNSPLHF; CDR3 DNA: TGTGCCAGCTCCCTTACAAGGATAGAGGCCAAAAATTCACCCCTCCACTTT
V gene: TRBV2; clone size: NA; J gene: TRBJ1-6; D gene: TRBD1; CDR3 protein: CAPSDRGDNSPLHF; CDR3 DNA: TGTGCTCCGTCAGACAGGGGGGATAATTCACCCCTCCACTTT
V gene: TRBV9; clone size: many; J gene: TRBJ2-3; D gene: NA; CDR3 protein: CASSVGGSNTDTQYF; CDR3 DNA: TGTGCCAGCAGCGTAGGGGGTAGTAACACAGATACGCAGTATTTT
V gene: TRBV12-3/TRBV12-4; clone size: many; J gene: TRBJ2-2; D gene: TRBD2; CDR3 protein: CASNLAGGPGELFF; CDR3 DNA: TGTGCCAGCAACCTAGCGGGAGGGCCCGGGGAGCTGTTTTTT
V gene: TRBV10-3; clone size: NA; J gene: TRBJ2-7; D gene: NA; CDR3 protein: CAVRGMGASYEQYF; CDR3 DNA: TGTGCCGTCAGAGGAATGGGGGCCTCCTACGAGCAGTACTTC
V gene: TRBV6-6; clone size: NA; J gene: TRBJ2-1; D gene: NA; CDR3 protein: CASSHGRGPYNEQFF; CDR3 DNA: TGTGCCAGCAGTCACGGACGGGGGCCTTACAATGAGCAGTTCTTC
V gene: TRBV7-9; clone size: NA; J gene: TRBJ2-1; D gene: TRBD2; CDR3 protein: CASSLALAGSYNEQFF; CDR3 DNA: TGTGCCAGCAGCTTAGCACTAGCGGGGTCCTACAATGAGCAGTTCTTC